This entry concerns a single T cell receptor (beta chain). The antigen is unknown. These data belong to a study of blood T cells in healthy people across ages. The study, taken as a whole, reports: PBMCs left unsorted prevented a conclusive naive versus antigen-experienced comparison.

PBMCs were isolated at a quantity of at least 6.5 million per sample. CDR1 and CDR2 from the germline V gene are SGHTA and FQGNSA. The CDR3 totals 12 residues. V was cut by 3 bases and J by 8 bases, with 8 bases left in between. A sample-barcoded 5' primer and a J-beta primer mix were used in a second PCR of roughly 7 to 11 cycles. The template-switch adaptor, which had 12 random nucleotides, put a tag on each cDNA molecule. TCRdb analysed the 5' RACE reads with MiXCR anew, one entry per CDR3 protein. The repertoire holds about 640,000 distinct CDR3 sequences, with roughly 50% as singletons. The chain links TRBV7-2 to TRBJ2-1; no clear D gene. The sample taken for sequencing was blood. The sequence was collected from a man aged 55 to 70 in good health. CDR3: CASSFGGHEQFF. The CDR3 nucleotides are TGTGCCAGCAGCTTCGGTGGGCATGAGCAGTTCTTC.